This T cell receptor (beta chain) was sequenced during a study of vaccination and CD4 T cells after COVID-19 (dated by TCRdb to the early 2020s). With respect to the entire study: In the convalescent cohort there were six males and four females, among whom were two Hispanic individuals, seven Caucasians, two Asians and one multiracial person. Two doses of either the Pfizer-BioNTech BNT162b2 vaccine (n=8) or the Moderna mRNA-1273 vaccine (n=2) were administered to participants. Post-COVID blood samples from convalescent patients were collected a median of approximately 100 days after diagnosis, with a range of 35 to 161 days. The time from the second vaccine dose to post-vaccine blood sampling had a median of roughly 70 days and ranged from 14 to 241 days. Culture stimuli were overlapping spike peptide pools from SARS-CoV-2 and from the common cold coronaviruses HCoV-NL63, HCoV-OC43 and HCoV-229E. As controls, cultures received a CEFX viral epitope pool (the positive control), an HIV-1 Nef peptide pool (the negative control), or no peptide at all. The spike-specific CD4+ TCR repertoire was compared before and after mRNA vaccination in approximately ten COVID-19 convalescent patients and a few infection-naive healthy vaccine recipients. Memory CD4+ T cell crossreactivity between SARS-CoV-2 and common cold coronavirus spike proteins was assessed at the TCR clonotype level in an earlier paper using these donors.

The junction shows trimming of 3 bases on V and 0 bases on J, plus 7 bases between the germline ends. CDR1 and CDR2, looked up from the germline V gene, are MGHDK and SYGVNS. The CDR3 numbers 14 residues from cysteine through phenylalanine. Kept here is only the CDR3 DNA, which spans 42 bases and is read in frame from base 1. The treatment or condition label, read with the paper, signifies: roughly nine-day PBMC culture with coronavirus spike peptide pools or control peptides (ViraFEST assay). CD4+ T cells from unexposed donors were collected before the COVID-19 pandemic (2011-2018). The ViraFEST assay was used in the study, in which antigen-specific T cells were expanded with peptide pools and expanded clonotypes were subsequently identified by TCR sequencing. PBMCs were cultured at under 2.5 million per well in IMDM supplemented with approximately 5.4% human AB serum and about 10 IU/ml IL-2, with approximately 11 ug/ml peptide pools added. On days 3 and 7, half of the culture medium was replaced with fresh IL-2-containing medium. After approximately eleven days of culture, CD4+ T cells were isolated by negative selection using the EasySep CD4+ T cell isolation kit. Unexposed donor CD4+ T cells were tested for reactivity to SARS-CoV-2 S and N and four common cold coronavirus spike pools, as cell number allowed. Ficoll-Paque Plus gradient centrifugation was used to isolate PBMCs from whole blood, and the isolated PBMCs were then either used fresh or cryopreserved at -140C. Culture conditions were generally each tested in triplicate wells. The leukapheresis product used for the unexposed donors was purchased from a commercial source.

This clonotype was seen only a few times. Its antigen is still unknown. Within one base of it there is no much larger clone, and no base qualities were kept. Library method: PCR. At the Johns Hopkins FTIC core, DNA from the cultured CD4+ T cells underwent TCR sequencing with the Oncomine TCR Beta short-read assay. The QIAamp micro DNA kit was used to extract genomic DNA from the cultured CD4+ T cells. The Oncomine TCR Beta libraries from cultured CD4+ T cells were pooled using unique dual indexes and then sequenced on an Illumina iSeq 100. As for the original processing: Non-productive sequences were removed, and CDR3s that did not start with C, did not end with F or W, or were shorter than 7 amino acids were discarded. The MANAFEST web application identified antigen-specific clonotypes by comparing peptide-stimulated wells against reference wells and other culture wells. Positive clones required FDR below 0.05, an odds ratio above 5, and productive frequency above 0.1% in at least two of three replicate wells. A clonotype was classed as cross-reactive if the clonotype showed significant expansion both in SARS-CoV-2 spike wells and in at least one common cold coronavirus spike condition. CDR3 homology was assessed with Levenshtein distances (stringdist) and unrooted phylogenetic trees (ape) in R version 3.6.1. In-frame beta chains were kept once TCRdb had trimmed the public reads at Q25 with fastp and called clones with MiXCR. Records with the same CDR3 protein are collapsed into one entry carrying the most frequent genes and DNA. The V and J calls reflect TCRdb's pipeline rather than the authors' work. In all, the sample holds 9,000 to 9,500 distinct CDR3 sequences, and approximately 31% of those were seen once. The biggest ten clones account for approximately 39% of the sample.

What the research found in general, with its limitations: Only a relatively small number of convalescent patients were included in the study, and early timepoints following natural infection were not analyzed. In convalescent patients, a median around 84% of post-vaccine SARS-CoV-2-reactive clones were detected only after vaccination, and vaccine-specific priming was suggested by this finding. Nearly all vaccine-specific clones in convalescent patients (304 of 307) were mono-reactive for SARS-CoV-2 spike rather than cross-reactive with common cold coronaviruses. The median count of SARS-CoV-2-reactive clonotypes went up from around 23 after infection to some 38 after vaccination, although the change was not significant.

Sequencing used CD4+ T cells from blood, cultured in vitro. The TCR sequence derives from a human donor in good health. The V and J segments used are TRBV25-1 and TRBJ2-3; no D gene call is confident. The DNA sequence is TGTGCCAGCAGTGACACATCTAGCACAGATACGCAGTATTTT. Translated, this is CASSDTSSTDTQYF.